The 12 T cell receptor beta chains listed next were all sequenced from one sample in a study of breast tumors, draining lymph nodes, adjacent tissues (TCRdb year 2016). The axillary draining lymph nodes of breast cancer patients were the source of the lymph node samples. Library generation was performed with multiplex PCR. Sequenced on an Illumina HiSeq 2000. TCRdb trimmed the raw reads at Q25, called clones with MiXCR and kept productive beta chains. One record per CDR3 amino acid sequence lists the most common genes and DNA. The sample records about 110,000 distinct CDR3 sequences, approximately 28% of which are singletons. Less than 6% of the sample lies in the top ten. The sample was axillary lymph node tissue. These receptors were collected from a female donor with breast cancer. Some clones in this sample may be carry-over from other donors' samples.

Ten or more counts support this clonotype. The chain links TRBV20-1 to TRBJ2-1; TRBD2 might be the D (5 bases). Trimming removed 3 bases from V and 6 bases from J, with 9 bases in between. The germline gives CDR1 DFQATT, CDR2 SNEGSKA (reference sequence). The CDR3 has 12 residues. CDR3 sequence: CSASGVTNEQFF. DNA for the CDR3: TGCAGTGCTAGCGGGGTAACCAATGAGCAGTTCTTC.

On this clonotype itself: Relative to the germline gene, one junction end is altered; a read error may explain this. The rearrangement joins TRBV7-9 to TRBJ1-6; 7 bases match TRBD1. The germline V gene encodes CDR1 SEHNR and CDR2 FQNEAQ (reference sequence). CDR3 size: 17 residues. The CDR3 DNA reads TGTGCCAGCAGCTTAGTCATCTGGACAGGCTATAGTTCACCCCTCCACTTT. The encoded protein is CASSLVIWTGYSSPLHF.

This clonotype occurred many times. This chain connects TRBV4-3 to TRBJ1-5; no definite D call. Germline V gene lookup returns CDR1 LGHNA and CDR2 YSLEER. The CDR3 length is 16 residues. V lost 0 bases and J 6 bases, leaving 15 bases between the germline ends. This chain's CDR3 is CASSQDRREKGQPQHF. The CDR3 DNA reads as TGCGCCAGCAGCCAAGATCGGCGGGAGAAGGGTCAGCCCCAGCATTTT.

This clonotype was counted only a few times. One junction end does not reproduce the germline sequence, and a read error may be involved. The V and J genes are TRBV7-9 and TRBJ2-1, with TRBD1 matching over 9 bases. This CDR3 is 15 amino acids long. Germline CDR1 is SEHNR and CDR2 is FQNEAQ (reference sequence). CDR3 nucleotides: TGTTCTGGAAGCCCGGGACAGGGACTATACAATGAGCGGTCCTTC. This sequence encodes CSGSPGQGLYNERSF.

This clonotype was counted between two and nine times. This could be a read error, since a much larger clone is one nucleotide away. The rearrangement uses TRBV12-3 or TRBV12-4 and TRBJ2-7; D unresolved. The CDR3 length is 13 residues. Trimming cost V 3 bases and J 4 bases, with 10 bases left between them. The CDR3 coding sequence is TGTGCCAGCAGTTTCGAGCTGGGGTACGAGCAGTACTTC. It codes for CASSFELGYEQYF.

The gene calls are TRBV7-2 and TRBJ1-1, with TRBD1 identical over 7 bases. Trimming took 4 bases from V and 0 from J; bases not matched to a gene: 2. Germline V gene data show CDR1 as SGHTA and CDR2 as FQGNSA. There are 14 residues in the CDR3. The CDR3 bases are TGTGCCAGCAGCTGGGGGACAGTGAACACTGAAGCTTTCTTT. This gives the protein CASSWGTVNTEAFF.

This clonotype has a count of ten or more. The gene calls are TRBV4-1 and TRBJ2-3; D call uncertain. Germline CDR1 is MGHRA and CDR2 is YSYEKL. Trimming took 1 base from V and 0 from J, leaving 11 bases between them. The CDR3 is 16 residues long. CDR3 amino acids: CASSQAPGPSTDTQYF. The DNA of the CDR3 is TGCGCCAGCAGCCAAGCACCGGGCCCTAGCACAGATACGCAGTATTTT.

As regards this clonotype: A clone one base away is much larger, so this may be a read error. The CDR3 reads CANSLDSARETQYF. The CDR3 DNA follows: TGTGCCAACAGCCTTGACTCAGCTAGGGAGACCCAGTACTTC. The V and J genes are TRBV5-5 and TRBJ2-5; D is unresolved. The CDR3 covers 14 residues. Germline V gene sequence: CDR1 SGHKS, CDR2 YYEKEE (reference sequence).

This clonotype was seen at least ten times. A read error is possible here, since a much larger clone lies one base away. CDR3 bases: TGCAGTGCTCAGGGCTCCTACGAGCAGTCCTTC. Encoded protein: CSAQGSYEQSF. The J gene is TRBJ2-7, the V gene TRBV20-1; possibly TRBD1 for D (5 bases). Germline V gene sequence: CDR1 DFQATT, CDR2 SNEGSKA (reference sequence). CDR3 length: 11 amino acids.

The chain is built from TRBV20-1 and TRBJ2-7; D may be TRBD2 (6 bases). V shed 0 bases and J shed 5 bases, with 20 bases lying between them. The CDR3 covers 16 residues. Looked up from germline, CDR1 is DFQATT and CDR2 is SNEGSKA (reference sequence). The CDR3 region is CSARDHQGLTRNEQYF. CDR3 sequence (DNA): TGCAGTGCTAGAGATCATCAGGGACTCACCCGGAACGAGCAGTACTTC.

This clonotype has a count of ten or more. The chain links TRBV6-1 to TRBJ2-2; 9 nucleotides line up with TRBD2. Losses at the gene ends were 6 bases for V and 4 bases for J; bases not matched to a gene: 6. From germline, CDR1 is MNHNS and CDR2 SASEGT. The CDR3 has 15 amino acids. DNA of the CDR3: TGTGCCAGCAGCGTAGCGGGAGTTGTCACCGGGGAGCTGTTTTTT. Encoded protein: CASSVAGVVTGELFF.

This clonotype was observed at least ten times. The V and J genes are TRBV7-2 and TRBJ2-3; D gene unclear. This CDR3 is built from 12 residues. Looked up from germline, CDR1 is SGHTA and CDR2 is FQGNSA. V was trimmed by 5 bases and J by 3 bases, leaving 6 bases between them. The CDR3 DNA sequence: TGTGCCAGCAGCCCTAAGACAGATACGCAGTATTTT. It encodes CASSPKTDTQYF.